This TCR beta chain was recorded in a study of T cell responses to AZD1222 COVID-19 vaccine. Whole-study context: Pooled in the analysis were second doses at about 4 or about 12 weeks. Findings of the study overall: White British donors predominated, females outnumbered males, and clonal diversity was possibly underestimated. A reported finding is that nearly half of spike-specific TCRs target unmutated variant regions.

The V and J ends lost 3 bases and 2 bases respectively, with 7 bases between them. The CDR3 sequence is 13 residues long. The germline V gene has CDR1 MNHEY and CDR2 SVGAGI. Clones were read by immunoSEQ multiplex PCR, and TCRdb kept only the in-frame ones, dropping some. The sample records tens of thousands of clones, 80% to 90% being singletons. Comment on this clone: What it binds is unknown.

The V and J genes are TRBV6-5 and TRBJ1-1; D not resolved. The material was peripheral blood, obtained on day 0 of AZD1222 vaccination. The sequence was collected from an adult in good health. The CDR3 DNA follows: TGTGCCAGCAGTTATAAAGCCAACACTGAAGCTTTCTTT. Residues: CASSYKANTEAFF.